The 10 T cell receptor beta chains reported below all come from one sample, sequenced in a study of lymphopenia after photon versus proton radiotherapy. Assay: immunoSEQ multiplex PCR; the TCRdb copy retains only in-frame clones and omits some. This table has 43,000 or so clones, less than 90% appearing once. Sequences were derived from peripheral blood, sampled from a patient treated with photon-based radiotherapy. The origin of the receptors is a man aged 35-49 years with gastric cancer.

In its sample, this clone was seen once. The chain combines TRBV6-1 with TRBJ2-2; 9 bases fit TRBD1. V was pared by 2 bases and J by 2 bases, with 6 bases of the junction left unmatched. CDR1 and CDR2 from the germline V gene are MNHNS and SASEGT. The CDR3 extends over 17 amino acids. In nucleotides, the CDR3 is TGTGCCAGCAGTGAAAGGGGGGACAGGGCCAACACCGGGGAGCTGTTTTTT. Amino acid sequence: CASSERGDRANTGELFF.

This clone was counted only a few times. CDR3 nucleotides: TGTGCTAGCGGGTGGGCCCCACAGTACTTC. Translation gives CASGWAPQYF. The rearrangement links TRBV7-2 to TRBJ2-7, with 7 bases lining up with TRBD2. CDR1 and CDR2 from the germline V gene are SGHTA and FQGNSA. The CDR3 consists of 10 residues. The entire variable domain, with the rest obtained from reference TRBV7-2 and TRBJ2-7, is as follows: GAGVSQSPSNKVTEKGKDVELRCDPISGHTALYWYRQSLGQGLEFLIYFQGNSAPDKSGLPSDRFSAERTGGSVSTLTIQRTQQEDSAVYLCASGWAPQYFGPGTRLTVT.

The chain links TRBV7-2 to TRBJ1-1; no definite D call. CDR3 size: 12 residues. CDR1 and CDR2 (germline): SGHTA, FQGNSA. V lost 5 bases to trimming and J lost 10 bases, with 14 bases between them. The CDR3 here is CASSPQSTGAFF. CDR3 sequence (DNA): TGTGCCAGCAGCCCACAGTCTACGGGAGCTTTCTTT. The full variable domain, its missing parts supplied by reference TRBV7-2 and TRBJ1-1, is GAGVSQSPSNKVTEKGKDVELRCDPISGHTALYWYRQSLGQGLEFLIYFQGNSAPDKSGLPSDRFSAERTGGSVSTLTIQRTQQEDSAVYLCASSPQSTGAFFGQGTRLTVV.

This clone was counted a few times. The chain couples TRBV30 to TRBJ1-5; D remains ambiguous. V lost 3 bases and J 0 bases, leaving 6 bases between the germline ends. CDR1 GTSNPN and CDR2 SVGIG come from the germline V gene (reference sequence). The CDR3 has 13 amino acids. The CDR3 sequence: CAWRQSSNQPQHF. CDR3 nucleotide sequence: TGTGCCTGGAGACAGTCTAGCAATCAGCCCCAGCATTTT.

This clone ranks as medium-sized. CDR3 bases: TGTGCCAGCAGCCTCGGACAAAAAGAGCAGTACTTC. Translated, it gives CASSLGQKEQYF. The chain carries TRBV7-9 and TRBJ2-7, with D maybe TRBD1 (5 bases). V lost 5 bases and J lost 7, with 12 bases in between. The CDR3 consists of 12 residues. Germline lookup yields CDR1 SEHNR and CDR2 FQNEAQ (reference sequence).

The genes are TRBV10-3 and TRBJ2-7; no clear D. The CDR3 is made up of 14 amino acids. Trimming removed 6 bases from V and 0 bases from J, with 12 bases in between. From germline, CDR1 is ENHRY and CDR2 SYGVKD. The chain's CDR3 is CAIRKTASSYEQYF. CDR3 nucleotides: TGTGCCATCAGGAAGACTGCGAGCTCCTACGAGCAGTACTTC.

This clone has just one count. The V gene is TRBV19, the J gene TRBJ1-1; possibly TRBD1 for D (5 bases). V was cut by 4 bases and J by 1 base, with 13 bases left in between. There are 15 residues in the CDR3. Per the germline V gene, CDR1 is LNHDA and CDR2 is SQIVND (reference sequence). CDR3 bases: TGTGCCAGTAGTACCGACAGACAAACGAACACTGAAGCTTTCTTT. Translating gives CASSTDRQTNTEAFF.

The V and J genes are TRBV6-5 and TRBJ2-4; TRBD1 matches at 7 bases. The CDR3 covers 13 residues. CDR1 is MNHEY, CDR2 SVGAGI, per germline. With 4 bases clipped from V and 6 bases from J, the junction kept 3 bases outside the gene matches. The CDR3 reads CASSSPGGNIQYF. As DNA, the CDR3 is TGTGCCAGCAGTTCCCCAGGGGGAAACATTCAGTACTTC.

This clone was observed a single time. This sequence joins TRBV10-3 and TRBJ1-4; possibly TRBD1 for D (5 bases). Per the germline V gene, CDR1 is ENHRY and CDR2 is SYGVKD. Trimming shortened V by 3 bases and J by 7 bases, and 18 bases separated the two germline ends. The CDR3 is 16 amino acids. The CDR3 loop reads CAISDHQTVGAEKLFF. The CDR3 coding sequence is TGTGCCATCAGTGACCACCAGACCGTAGGGGCTGAAAAACTGTTTTTT.

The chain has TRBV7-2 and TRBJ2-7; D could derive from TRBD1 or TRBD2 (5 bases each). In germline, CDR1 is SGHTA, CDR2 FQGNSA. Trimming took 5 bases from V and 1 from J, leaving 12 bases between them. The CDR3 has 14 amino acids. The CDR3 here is CASSPGTLSYEQYF. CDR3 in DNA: TGTGCCAGCAGCCCAGGGACCCTTTCCTACGAGCAGTACTTC.